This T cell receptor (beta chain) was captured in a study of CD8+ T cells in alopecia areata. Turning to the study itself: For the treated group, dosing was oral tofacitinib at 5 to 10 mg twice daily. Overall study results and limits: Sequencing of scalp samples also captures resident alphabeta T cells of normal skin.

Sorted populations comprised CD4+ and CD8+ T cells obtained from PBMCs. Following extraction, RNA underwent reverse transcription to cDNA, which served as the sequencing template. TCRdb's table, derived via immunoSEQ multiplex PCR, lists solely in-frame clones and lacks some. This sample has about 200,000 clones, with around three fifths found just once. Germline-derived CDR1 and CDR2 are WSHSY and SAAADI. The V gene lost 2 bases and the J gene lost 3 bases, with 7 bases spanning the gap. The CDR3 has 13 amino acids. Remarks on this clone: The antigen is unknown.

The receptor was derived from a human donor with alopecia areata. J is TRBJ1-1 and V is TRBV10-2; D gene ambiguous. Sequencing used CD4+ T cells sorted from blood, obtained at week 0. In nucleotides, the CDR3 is TGCGCCAGCAGTGAGATCAGTGACACTGAAGCTTTCTTT. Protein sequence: CASSEISDTEAFF.